This TCR beta chain was captured by sequencing in a study of blood T cell repertoires in COVID-19. Across the whole study: PBMCs, B-cell-depleted T cells, or T cells provided the cDNA or gDNA that made up the material.

Deletions cut 10 bases from V and 2 bases from J, with 9 bases between. This CDR3 spans 12 amino acids. From germline, CDR1 is MDHEN and CDR2 SYDVKM. The table came from immunoSEQ multiplex PCR; TCRdb's copy has only in-frame clones and leaves some out. The sample holds 130,000 to 150,000 clones; roughly nine tenths are singletons and the top ten take 1.5% to 2%. This clone has more than one count but fewer than ten. Sequences were obtained from peripheral blood. V usage is TRBV28 and J usage is TRBJ1-3; tentative D call: TRBD1 (6 bases). This receptor was obtained from a human donor in a cohort sampled during active COVID-19. CDR3: CATSGAGNTIYF. The CDR3 bases are TGTGCCACTTCAGGGGCTGGAAACACCATATATTTT.